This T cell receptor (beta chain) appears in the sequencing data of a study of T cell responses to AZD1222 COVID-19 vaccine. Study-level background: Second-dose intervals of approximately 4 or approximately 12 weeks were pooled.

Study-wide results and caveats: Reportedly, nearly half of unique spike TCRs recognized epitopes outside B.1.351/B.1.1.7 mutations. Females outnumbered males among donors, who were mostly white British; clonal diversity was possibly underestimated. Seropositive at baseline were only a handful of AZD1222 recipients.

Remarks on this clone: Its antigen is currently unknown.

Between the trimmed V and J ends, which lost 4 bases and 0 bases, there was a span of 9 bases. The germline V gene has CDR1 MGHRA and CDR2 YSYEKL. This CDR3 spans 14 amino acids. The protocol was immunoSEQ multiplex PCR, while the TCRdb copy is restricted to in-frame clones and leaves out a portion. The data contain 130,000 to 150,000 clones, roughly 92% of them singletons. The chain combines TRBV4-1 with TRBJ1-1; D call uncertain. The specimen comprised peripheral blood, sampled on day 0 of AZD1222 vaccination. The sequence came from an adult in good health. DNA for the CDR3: TGCGCCAGCAGCCTATGGGTCTTGAACACTGAAGCTTTCTTT. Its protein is CASSLWVLNTEAFF.